What follows are 21 T cell receptor beta chains derived from one specimen sequenced in a study of blood T cell repertoires in COVID-19. TCRdb's table, derived via immunoSEQ multiplex PCR, lists solely in-frame clones and lacks some. The table shows approximately 210,000 clones, with 80% to 85% occurring only once. What was sequenced was peripheral blood. The receptors originated from a human donor in a cohort sampled during active COVID-19.

V and J are TRBV19 and TRBJ2-7; D is undetermined. Germline lookup yields CDR1 LNHDA and CDR2 SQIVND (reference sequence). V was trimmed by 1 base and J by 1 base, leaving 5 bases between them. The CDR3 has 13 residues. DNA of the CDR3: TGTGCCAGTAGTATAGTTAATTCCTACGAGCAGTACTTC. Translation: CASSIVNSYEQYF.

The rearrangement joins TRBV6-5 to TRBJ1-1; D not resolved. The length of the CDR3 is 14 residues. Germline loops: CDR1 MNHEY, CDR2 SVGAGI. The germline V and J ends were trimmed by 4 bases and 6 bases, with 15 bases remaining between them. The CDR3 loop is CASSLVKEVAEAFF. As DNA, the CDR3 is TGTGCCAGCAGTTTGGTAAAGGAGGTAGCTGAAGCTTTCTTT.

This rearrangement joins TRBV10-3 to TRBJ2-1, with 7 positions matching TRBD1. Trimming took 1 base from V and 0 from J; bases not matched to a gene: 9. This CDR3 comprises 18 residues. Per the germline V gene, CDR1 is ENHRY and CDR2 is SYGVKD. The CDR3 nucleotides read TGTGCCATCAGTGAGTACCAACAGGGGCCGAGCTCCTACAATGAGCAGTTCTTC. Amino acid sequence: CAISEYQQGPSSYNEQFF.

V is TRBV11-1 and J is TRBJ2-5; 8 bases agree with TRBD1. V lost 3 bases, J lost 3 bases, and 6 bases stayed unmatched. The germline gives CDR1 SGHAT, CDR2 FQDESV (reference sequence). The CDR3 is made up of 15 amino acids. The CDR3, as DNA: TGTGCCAGCAGCTTCGACAGGGGCAGGGAAGAGACCCAGTACTTC. The encoded protein is CASSFDRGREETQYF.

This clone was picked up a small number of times. The chain employs TRBV5-1 and TRBJ2-7; D might be TRBD2 (6 bases). Trimming left V 0 bases short and J 6 bases short, with 10 bases between. CDR3 length equals 13 residues. The germline V gene has CDR1 SGHRS and CDR2 YFSETQ. The chain's CDR3 is CASSLAAEGEQYF. The CDR3 DNA sequence: TGCGCCAGCAGCTTGGCAGCGGAGGGCGAGCAGTACTTC.

The chain joins TRBV5-1 to TRBJ1-2; tentatively, D is TRBD1 (6 bases). The CDR3 contains 15 residues. Trimming pared 4 bases from V and 3 bases from J, leaving 16 bases between. The germline V gene encodes CDR1 SGHRS and CDR2 YFSETQ. The CDR3 nucleotides are TGCGCCAGCAGCCTTTTTCAGGGGACGGACTATGGCTACACCTTC. It is translated as CASSLFQGTDYGYTF.

The gene calls are TRBV2 and TRBJ2-3, with D hard to call. Per germline, CDR1 SNHLY and CDR2 FYNNEI. This CDR3 comprises 12 residues. Trimming left V 5 bases short and J 0 bases short, with 3 bases between. The CDR3 loop reads CASSLSTDTQYF. The CDR3 bases are TGTGCCAGCAGTCTTAGCACAGATACGCAGTATTTT.

The chain has TRBV7-9 and TRBJ1-6; D unresolved. The CDR3 has 13 amino acids. Germline CDR1 SEHNR, CDR2 FQNEAQ (reference sequence). V shed 1 base and J shed 6 bases, with 4 bases lying between them. CDR3 amino acids: CASSLGGNSPLHF. CDR3 in DNA: TGTGCCAGCAGCTTAGGAGGTAATTCACCCCTCCACTTT.

The CDR3 region has the DNA TGTGCCTGGGCCCGGGGTAGCGGGCAAGAGACCCAGTACTTC. It encodes CAWARGSGQETQYF. The rearrangement links TRBV30 to TRBJ2-5; 7 bases match TRBD2. The germline V gene encodes CDR1 GTSNPN and CDR2 SVGIG (reference sequence). The CDR3 extends over 14 amino acids. J was trimmed by 2 bases and V by 5 bases; bases with no gene match: 8.

V usage is TRBV28 and J usage is TRBJ2-7; D perhaps matches TRBD1 (5 bases). V was clipped by 6 bases and J by 3 bases, with 9 bases between them. CDR3 length equals 12 residues. CDR1 and CDR2 from the germline V gene are MDHEN and SYDVKM. As DNA, the CDR3 is TGTGCCAGCAGCAGGGTACTCTACGAGCAGTACTTC. This gives the protein CASSRVLYEQYF.

The V and J genes are TRBV10-3 and TRBJ1-1, with D perhaps TRBD1 (5 bases). There are 12 residues in the CDR3. Germline CDR1 and CDR2: ENHRY and SYGVKD. The CDR3 DNA reads as TGTACCAGCGGACACCTGAACACTGAAGCTTTCTTT. Translated, it gives CTSGHLNTEAFF.

The chain is built from TRBV18 and TRBJ2-5, with a tentative D call TRBD2 (6 bases). Trimming removed 2 bases from V and 5 bases from J, with 9 bases in between. The CDR3 runs to 13 residues. The V gene's germline CDR1 is KGHSH and CDR2 LQKENI. CDR3 region: CASSPSLAETQYF. The CDR3 DNA follows: TGTGCCAGCTCACCAAGTCTAGCGGAGACCCAGTACTTC.

V is TRBV5-1 and J is TRBJ1-5; D not resolved. In germline, CDR1 is SGHRS, CDR2 YFSETQ. The V end lost 2 bases, the J end lost 4 bases, and 10 bases lay between the germline ends. This CDR3 is built from 14 residues. CDR3 sequence: CASSLVAGNQPQHF. The CDR3 DNA follows: TGCGCCAGCAGCTTAGTCGCCGGGAATCAGCCCCAGCATTTT.

V is TRBV18 and J is TRBJ1-3; D unresolved. V was cut by 0 bases and J by 3 bases, with 6 bases left in between. Germline CDR1 KGHSH, CDR2 LQKENI. This CDR3 comprises 14 residues. The CDR3 loop is CASSPPAYGNTIYF. The CDR3 nucleotides are TGTGCCAGCTCACCACCCGCGTATGGAAACACCATATATTTT.

The chain recombines TRBV7-3 with TRBJ2-4; 16 bases align to TRBD2. The CDR3 is 17 residues long. Germline CDR1 reads SGHTA; CDR2 reads FQGTGA. Germline trimming cut 4 bases from V and 8 bases from J; bases unmatched to any gene: 8. This CDR3 reads CASSSTGLAGGRDIQYF. The CDR3 region has the DNA TGTGCCAGCAGCTCCACGGGACTAGCGGGAGGGCGGGACATTCAGTACTTC. Complete variable domain (other parts from reference TRBV7-3 and TRBJ2-4): GAGVSQTPSNKVTEKGKYVELRCDPISGHTALYWYRQSLGQGPEFLIYFQGTGAADDSGLPNDRFFAVRPEGSVSTLKIQRTERGDSAVYLCASSSTGLAGGRDIQYFGAGTRLSVL.

V is TRBV4-2 and J is TRBJ1-3, with a tentative D call TRBD1 (6 bases). Germline V lookup: CDR1 LGHNA, CDR2 YNFKEQ. The CDR3 is 18 amino acids. V lost 2 bases and J lost 3, with 20 bases in between. The CDR3 loop is CASSQYQDGQYLGNTIYF. The CDR3 DNA reads TGTGCCAGCAGCCAATATCAGGACGGACAGTATCTTGGAAACACCATATATTTT.

V and J are TRBV9 and TRBJ2-7, with a tentative D call TRBD2 (6 bases). The length of the CDR3 is 15 residues. Looked up from germline, CDR1 is SGDLS and CDR2 is YYNGEE. V lost 4 bases to trimming and J lost 7 bases, with 21 bases between them. Written as DNA, the CDR3 is TGTGCCAGCAGCCCCCCGGGACTGACCCAAGGGGAGCAGTACTTC. This translates into CASSPPGLTQGEQYF.

The rearrangement uses TRBV10-2 and TRBJ1-2, with D possibly TRBD1 on 5 matching bases. Germline V gene data show CDR1 as WSHSY and CDR2 as SAAADI. CDR3 length equals 10 residues. CDR3 nucleotide sequence: TGCGCTTCGGGGGGGAATGGCTACACCTTC. Protein sequence: CASGGNGYTF.

This rearrangement joins TRBV11-2 to TRBJ2-7; possibly TRBD1 for D (5 bases). The CDR3 contains 15 residues. CDR1 SGHAT and CDR2 FQNNGV come from the germline V gene. The germline V and J ends were trimmed by 6 bases and 0 bases, with 15 bases remaining between them. The chain's CDR3 is CASSSPDRSSYEQYF. In DNA, the CDR3 is TGTGCCAGCAGTAGCCCCGACAGAAGCTCCTACGAGCAGTACTTC.

The CDR3: CASSPGQGALYEQYF. The CDR3 nucleotides read TGTGCCAGCAGTCCCGGACAGGGGGCGCTCTACGAGCAGTACTTC. V gene TRBV7-3 combines with J gene TRBJ2-7; 11 nucleotides match TRBD1. There are 15 residues in the CDR3. Trimming cost V 6 bases and J 3 bases; bases outside gene matches: 7. Germline V gene lookup returns CDR1 SGHTA and CDR2 FQGTGA.

The chain joins TRBV6-5 to TRBJ1-6, with D possibly TRBD1 on 5 matching bases. V lost 0 bases and J 10 bases, leaving 13 bases between the germline ends. The CDR3 consists of 15 residues. Germline V gene sequence: CDR1 MNHEY, CDR2 SVGAGI. This CDR3 reads CASSYSGGVGSPLHF. The CDR3 region has the DNA TGTGCCAGCAGTTACTCGGGGGGGGTTGGCTCACCCCTCCACTTT.